In its sample, the clone carrying this TCR beta chain was seen a few times. The CDR3 totals 13 residues. Germline CDR1 and CDR2: DFQATT and SNEGSKA (reference sequence). Trimming shortened V by 3 bases and J by 6 bases, and 12 bases separated the two germline ends. The sample comes from a study of patients and donors after allogeneic stem cell transplantation. MiXCR was run by TCRdb on the RT-PCR reads, yielding one entry per CDR3 protein. The sample carries some 160,000 distinct CDR3 sequences, roughly 24% recorded once. Sequencing was carried out using blood, either unsorted or a sorted T cell fraction (not recorded which). The chain is built from TRBV20-1 and TRBJ1-5, with TRBD1 as a possible D gene (5 bases). This receptor was identified in a human donor who was either an allogeneic HSCT recipient or a stem cell or donor lymphocyte infusion donor (not recorded which). It is not recorded whose cells these are; they may come from a transplant donor. CDR3 bases: TGCAGTGCTAGCAAGGGGATCGGTCAGCCCCAGCATTTT. Translating gives CSASKGIGQPQHF.